The clone carrying this T cell receptor beta chain has just a few counts. This sample stems from a study of T cells in Graves' hyperthyroidism and ophthalmopathy. V was clipped by 2 bases and J by 7 bases; unmatched bases: 9. Per germline, CDR1 MNHEY and CDR2 SVGAGI. This CDR3 is 16 amino acids long. The TCR beta CDR3 regions underwent amplification using RNA transcripts as the source. Initially, a first-round RT-PCR of the TCR CDR3 employed the HTBI primer set. Each CDR3 protein gets one entry after TCRdb re-called the multiplex PCR reads with MiXCR. This table holds about 410,000 distinct CDR3 sequences, more than 14% found once.

The rearrangement uses TRBV6-5 and TRBJ1-4; 8 positions agree with TRBD1. The sample consisted of blood. The sequence was collected from a woman aged 25 to 45 with Graves' ophthalmopathy. The CDR3 loop is CASSYVARGLVEKLFF. CDR3 nucleotides: TGTGCCAGCAGTTACGTTGCCAGGGGGCTTGTTGAAAAACTGTTTTTT.